These T cell receptor beta chains were read from a single sample in a study of OX40 agonist ivuxolimab in advanced cancers. The table came from immunoSEQ multiplex PCR; TCRdb's copy has only in-frame clones and leaves some out. The sample gives about 83,000 clones, roughly 88% of which show up once; around 0.72% is in the top ten. The sequencing used CD4+ or CD8+ T cells sorted from blood, collected in a trial of the OX40 agonist ivuxolimab. The receptors originated from an adult with an advanced solid tumor such as melanoma, head and neck, liver or kidney cancer. CDR3s include the opening cysteine and the closing phenylalanine or tryptophan. The D gene is left open where the match is weak. Only some rows state a clone size, as once, few, many or a class for expanded clones.

TRBV6-5	TRBJ1-5	TRBD1	-	CASSQRQGHQPQHF	TGTGCCAGCAGTCAAAGACAGGGCCATCAGCCCCAGCATTTT
TRBV27	TRBJ2-5	-	-	CASTRLSGGGAETQYF	TGTGCCAGCACTCGACTTTCCGGTGGGGGGGCCGAGACCCAGTACTTC
TRBV9	TRBJ1-1	TRBD1	-	CASSGNRGSTEAFF	TGTGCCAGCAGCGGGAACAGGGGTAGCACTGAAGCTTTCTTT
TRBV7-2	TRBJ1-2	TRBD1	-	CASSLARDRGHYGYTF	TGTGCCAGCAGCTTAGCCCGGGACAGGGGGCACTATGGCTACACCTTC
TRBV10-2	TRBJ2-6	-	once	CASSRLLSGANVLTF	TGCGCCAGCAGTCGCCTCCTCTCTGGGGCCAACGTCCTGACTTTC
TRBV6-5	TRBJ1-4	TRBD1	-	CASSYAGQGSEKLFF	TGTGCCAGCAGTTACGCGGGACAGGGAAGTGAAAAACTGTTTTTT
TRBV30	TRBJ1-6	-	-	CAWSTGTNSPLHF	TGTGCCTGGAGTACAGGGACAAATTCACCCCTCCACTTT
TRBV27	TRBJ2-5	-	once	CASKSGKITTETQYF	TGTGCCAGCAAGTCAGGGAAAATAACTACCGAGACCCAGTACTTC
TRBV5-1	TRBJ1-1	-	-	CASSLVKGDTEAFF	TGCGCCAGCAGCTTGGTGAAGGGGGACACTGAAGCTTTCTTT
TRBV4-1	TRBJ2-7	TRBD2	-	CASSLPGLAEQYF	TGCGCCAGCAGCCTACCGGGACTAGCTGAGCAGTACTTC
TRBV11-2	TRBJ2-7	TRBD2	once	CASSLVGGEAYEQYF	TGTGCCAGCAGCTTAGTGGGGGGGGAGGCCTACGAGCAGTACTTC
TRBV7-9	TRBJ1-1	TRBD1	-	CASSFTTGVTEAFF	TGTGCCAGCAGCTTTACCACAGGGGTAACTGAAGCTTTCTTT
TRBV29-1	TRBJ1-1	TRBD1	-	CSVAQGARNTEAFF	TGCAGCGTTGCCCAGGGGGCGCGGAACACTGAAGCTTTCTTT
TRBV6-5	TRBJ2-5	TRBD2	-	CASRGLAGEETQYF	TGTGCCAGCAGGGGACTAGCGGGAGAAGAGACCCAGTACTTC
TRBV5-8	TRBJ1-1	TRBD1	few	CASSRGTGAQDTEAFF	TGTGCCAGCAGTCGAGGAACAGGGGCTCAGGACACTGAAGCTTTCTTT
TRBV18	TRBJ2-2	TRBD1	-	CASSPRDRTANTGELFF	TGTGCCAGCTCACCCCGGGACAGAACTGCGAACACCGGGGAGCTGTTTTTT
TRBV11-3	TRBJ2-3	-	-	CASSPSTDTQYF	TGTGCCAGCAGCCCAAGCACAGATACGCAGTATTTT
TRBV18	TRBJ2-2	-	-	CASSPPSDTELFF	TGTGCCAGCTCACCACCATCGGACACGGAGCTGTTTTTT
TRBV28	TRBJ1-4	TRBD1	-	CASIGQGPEKLFF	TGTGCCAGCATAGGACAGGGCCCTGAAAAACTGTTTTTT
TRBV9	TRBJ1-5	-	-	CASSVGGQGNQPQHF	TGTGCCAGCAGCGTAGGAGGGCAGGGGAATCAGCCCCAGCATTTT
TRBV4-3	TRBJ2-1	TRBD1	-	CASSQQYRGSYNEQFF	TGCGCCAGCAGCCAACAATACAGGGGATCCTACAATGAGCAGTTCTTC
TRBV2	TRBJ2-7	-	once	CASSRSDGRQYF	TGTGCCAGCAGTCGGTCGGATGGTAGACAGTACTTC
TRBV10-3	TRBJ2-1	TRBD1	-	CAISESVGTATPFF	TGTGCCATCAGTGAGTCGGTTGGGACAGCCACCCCGTTCTTC
TRBV5-1	TRBJ1-3	-	once	CASSLEQYSGNTIYF	TGCGCCAGCAGCTTGGAACAGTACTCTGGAAACACCATATATTTT
TRBV6-5	TRBJ2-3	-	-	CASRTASTDTQYF	TGTGCCAGCAGGACAGCTAGCACAGATACGCAGTATTTT
TRBV28	TRBJ2-7	-	once	CASSLRGSYEQYF	TGTGCCAGCAGTTTAAGGGGATCCTACGAGCAGTACTTC
TRBV10-3	TRBJ1-5	TRBD1	-	CAISESGIGGVNQPQHF	TGTGCCATCAGTGAGTCAGGGATAGGGGGCGTCAATCAGCCCCAGCATTTT
TRBV6-5	TRBJ2-5	-	-	CASRPDLEGVTQYF	TGTGCCAGCAGACCAGACCTAGAGGGAGTGACCCAGTACTTC
TRBV16	TRBJ2-5	-	-	CASSQSTGGETQYF	TGTGCCAGCAGCCAATCAACAGGCGGAGAGACCCAGTACTTC
TRBV7-9	TRBJ2-6	TRBD1	-	CASSPRQGDRSGANVLTF	TGTGCCAGCAGCCCAAGACAGGGGGACCGCTCTGGGGCCAACGTCCTGACTTTC
TRBV5-1	TRBJ2-3	TRBD1	-	CASSLQGQGLSTDTQYF	TGCGCCAGCAGCTTACAGGGACAGGGACTAAGCACAGATACGCAGTATTTT
TRBV5-1	TRBJ2-1	TRBD2	-	CASSRDSSGSWNEQFF	TGCGCCAGCAGCCGGGACTCTAGCGGGAGTTGGAATGAGCAGTTCTTC
TRBV27	TRBJ1-3	-	-	CASSPSHSGNTIYF	TGTGCCAGCAGCCCGTCTCATTCTGGAAACACCATATATTTT
TRBV7-9	TRBJ1-4	-	-	CASSLPGTPETEKLFF	TGTGCCAGCAGCTTACCCGGGACTCCCGAAACTGAAAAACTGTTTTTT
TRBV7-2	TRBJ2-1	-	-	CASSLTGGRYNEQFF	TGTGCCAGCAGCTTAACGGGGGGCCGATACAATGAGCAGTTCTTC
TRBV30	TRBJ1-1	-	-	CAWSPGNTEAFF	TGTGCCTGGAGTCCGGGAAACACTGAAGCTTTCTTT
TRBV19	TRBJ1-4	-	once	CASRGLDEKLFF	TGTGCCAGTAGGGGACTAGATGAAAAACTGTTTTTT
TRBV10-3	TRBJ2-5	-	-	CAISEREGQETQYF	TGTGCCATCAGTGAAAGGGAAGGCCAAGAGACCCAGTACTTC
TRBV10-3	TRBJ2-7	-	-	CAITGRVGNYEQYF	TGTGCCATCACTGGCCGCGTCGGGAATTACGAGCAGTACTTC
TRBV28	TRBJ1-1	-	-	CASSSQGRDTEAFF	TGTGCCAGCAGTTCACAGGGACGGGACACTGAAGCTTTCTTT
TRBV13	TRBJ1-4	-	-	CASSSKGTSTNEKLFF	TGTGCCAGCAGCTCTAAGGGCACTTCAACTAATGAAAAACTGTTTTTT
TRBV5-1	TRBJ2-7	TRBD1	-	CASSFSGQGGEQYF	TGCGCCAGCAGCTTTAGCGGACAGGGGGGCGAGCAGTACTTC
TRBV5-1	TRBJ1-1	TRBD1	-	CASRETGTNTEAFF	TGCGCCAGCAGGGAGACAGGGACAAACACTGAAGCTTTCTTT
TRBV18	TRBJ1-2	-	-	CASSPSAGELHGYTF	TGTGCCAGCTCACCATCAGCGGGGGAATTGCATGGCTACACCTTC
TRBV4-1	TRBJ2-2	-	-	CASSRPGGTGELFF	TGCGCCAGCAGCCGGCCGGGCGGAACCGGGGAGCTGTTTTTT
TRBV15	TRBJ2-3	-	-	CATSRDGRTKGPTDTQYF	TGTGCCACCAGCAGAGATGGAAGGACAAAGGGTCCCACAGATACGCAGTATTTT
TRBV7-6	TRBJ2-7	TRBD2	-	CASSLTVRSSGAEQYF	TGTGCCAGCAGCTTAACGGTACGGTCTAGCGGTGCCGAGCAGTACTTC
TRBV7-6	TRBJ2-5	TRBD2	-	CASSLGLARNEETQYF	TGTGCCAGCAGCCTAGGACTAGCGAGAAACGAAGAGACCCAGTACTTC
TRBV11-2	TRBJ2-1	-	-	CASSLDRVRQFF	TGTGCCAGCAGCTTAGATCGGGTAAGGCAGTTCTTC
TRBV19	TRBJ2-1	-	-	CASSIRVSYNEQFF	TGTGCCAGTAGTATACGGGTTTCCTACAATGAGCAGTTCTTC
TRBV6-6	TRBJ2-6	TRBD1	-	CASTRTGGGNVLTF	TGTGCCAGCACTAGGACAGGGGGCGGCAACGTCCTGACTTTC
TRBV9	TRBJ2-3	TRBD2	-	CASSVPGLAGGMQYF	TGTGCCAGCAGCGTGCCCGGACTAGCGGGAGGGATGCAGTATTTT
TRBV6-5	TRBJ2-7	-	-	CASSPYEQYF	TGTGCCAGCAGCCCCTACGAGCAGTACTTC
TRBV2	TRBJ2-2	TRBD1	-	CAGQENTGELFF	TGTGCGGGACAGGAGAACACCGGGGAGCTGTTTTTT